The clone carrying this T cell receptor beta chain occurred once. The source of the sample is a study of T cell changes during pregnancy in multiple sclerosis. Sequencing used immunoSEQ multiplex PCR; TCRdb keeps in-frame clones, though not all of them. The top ten hold roughly 3.7% of the sample, which has about 46,000 clones, 93% seen once. Germline values: CDR1 SGHNT, CDR2 YYREEE (reference sequence). Trimming shortened V by 0 bases and J by 3 bases, and 12 bases separated the two germline ends. CDR3 size: 15 residues. V usage is TRBV5-4 and J usage is TRBJ1-1; tentatively, D is TRBD1 (5 bases). This sample comprised CD8+ T cells from peripheral blood mononuclear cells, obtained after pregnancy. This receptor was identified in a female donor with multiple sclerosis, enrolled in a pregnancy study. The DNA for the CDR3 is TGTGCCAGCAGCTTGGTGGGGGGTGGGGACACTGAAGCTTTCTTT. It codes for CASSLVGGGDTEAFF.